This entry describes one TCR beta chain. Antigen specificity is unknown. Multiplex touch-down PCR with TRB-A/B primers amplified rearranged V-D-J TRB sequences. MiXCR, run by TCRdb on the multiplex PCR reads, gives a single entry per CDR3 protein. The sample lists some 11,000 distinct CDR3 sequences, approximately 32% occurring once. The sample is drawn from a study of T cell repertoires in aging, cancer and after chemotherapy. About the study: Over several months to years, re-sampled healthy donor repertoires clearly shared clones.

Findings and caveats of the study: Immunological memory after chemotherapy cannot be judged from the repertoire data.

The template was genomic DNA from peripheral blood, not RNA. The TCR originated in a human donor in good health. The donor label of this sample is uncertain. The specimen sequenced was blood.

The CDR3 DNA reads as TGTGCCAGCAGTCCGAAGTCAGGGGGTCTAACGAACATTCAGTACTTC. Translating gives CASSPKSGGLTNIQYF. This chain joins TRBV12-3 or TRBV12-4 and TRBJ2-4; 7 bases match TRBD1. Trimming took 5 bases from V and 7 from J; bases not matched to a gene: 14. The CDR3 loop spans 16 amino acids.